This T cell receptor (beta chain) was sequenced for a study of blood T cell repertoires in COVID-19. Study-wide context: The United States, Italy and Spain provided the acute and convalescent COVID-19 samples. Sources were T cells, B-cell-depleted T cells, or PBMCs; the material itself was cDNA or gDNA.

Measured with immunoSEQ multiplex PCR; TCRdb has only the in-frame clones, and not every one. Found here are fewer than 250,000 clones, 80% to 95% of them singletons; the top ten hold 0.83%. The germline V gene encodes CDR1 SGHRS and CDR2 YFSETQ. Trimming left V 7 bases short and J 0 bases short, with 12 bases between. This CDR3 spans 14 amino acids. Those enrolled in Seattle joined during active infection and were followed longitudinally afterward. Material for sequencing was peripheral blood. The clonotype comes from a man aged 25 to 40 with COVID-19, enrolled during active disease. The chain carries TRBV5-1 and TRBJ2-3; maybe TRBD2 (6 bases). The CDR3 here is CASRSEGSTDTQYF. The CDR3, as DNA: TGCGCCAGCCGTTCGGAGGGTAGCACAGATACGCAGTATTTT.